The TCR beta chain under discussion was sequenced for a study of T cell changes during pregnancy in multiple sclerosis. Sequencing used immunoSEQ multiplex PCR; TCRdb keeps in-frame clones, though not all of them. The sample lists tens of thousands of clones; around 93% were seen once. This CDR3 has 16 amino acids. Germline lookup yields CDR1 MNHEY and CDR2 SMNVEV (reference sequence). The germline V and J ends were trimmed by 3 bases and 6 bases, with 19 bases remaining between them. The specimen was CD4+ T cells from peripheral blood mononuclear cells, collected in the second trimester of pregnancy. The chain joins TRBV27 to TRBJ2-3, with a tentative D call TRBD1 (6 bases). This sequence was found in a female donor with multiple sclerosis, enrolled in a pregnancy study. The CDR3 is CASSLSIDYTGDTQYF. Written as DNA, the CDR3 is TGTGCCAGCAGTTTGTCCATTGACTACACAGGGGATACGCAGTATTTT.